A selection of T cell receptor beta chains follows, all from one sample in a study of blood T cell repertoires in COVID-19. The assay was immunoSEQ multiplex PCR, and TCRdb's table has in-frame clones only and misses some. This repertoire shows around 60,000 clones, about 92% found once; its top ten account for approximately 4.2%. What was sequenced was peripheral blood. These receptors were obtained from a man aged 45 to 65 with active COVID-19. CDR3s include the opening cysteine and the closing phenylalanine or tryptophan.

TRBJ2-7,TRBV18,CATSRDTNEQYF
TRBJ1-2,TRBV4-1,CASSQDTGFRGYTF
TRBJ2-5,TRBV7-2,CASSRGGQETQYF
TRBJ2-3,TRBV4-1,CASSQDSPSDTQYF
TRBJ2-7,TRBV4-2,CASSPTGSASGRPGQYF
TRBJ2-7,TRBV5-1,CASSLEPAAYEQYF
TRBJ2-7,TRBV11-3,CASSRRQGGNYEQYF
TRBJ2-7,TRBV7-2,CASRYGGSYEQYF
TRBJ1-6,TRBV28,CASSLDRDTYNSPLHF
TRBJ2-7,TRBV4-2,CASSQGLIYEQYF
TRBJ2-1,TRBV7-3,CASSLAGGPAYNEQFF
TRBJ2-6,TRBV27,CASSSVSSGANVLTF
TRBJ1-2,TRBV7-9,CASSPPGGRFYGYTF
TRBJ1-6,TRBV4-2,CASSQGGGQGYSPLHF
TRBJ1-1,TRBV5-1,CASSLAEVHTEAFF
TRBJ2-1,TRBV5-1,CASSRTSVFEQFF
TRBJ1-3,TRBV15,CATSGRATGNTIYF
TRBJ2-7,TRBV5-8,CASTSSYEQYF
TRBJ1-2,TRBV10-2,CASNPGQGRYGYTF
TRBJ2-7,TRBV6-6,CASSYPGQGGEQYF
TRBJ1-2,TRBV27,CASSFGPGGNYGYTF
TRBJ2-7,TRBV9,CASSVEGTSSYEQYF
TRBJ2-1,TRBV27,CASSLSGSRFNEQFF
TRBJ2-7,TRBV10-2,CASSGADRGYYEQYF
TRBJ2-1,TRBV6-5,CASSYPLDSYNEQFF
TRBJ1-1,TRBV7-6,CASSPRTGGENTEAFF
TRBJ2-7,TRBV18,CASSPPGQIYEQYF
TRBJ2-3,TRBV11-3,CASSLESGTDTQYF
TRBJ1-1,TRBV4-3,CASSKGQRNTEAFF
TRBJ2-7,TRBV4-2,CASSQDQLAGGYEQYF
TRBJ2-6,TRBV15,CATSRGGSGANVLTF
TRBJ2-1,TRBV7-9,CASSPGGSSYNEQFF
TRBJ1-1,TRBV14,CASSQVAYTEAFF
TRBJ2-1,TRBV27,CASSMTGGNYNEQFF
TRBJ1-6,TRBV13,CASSRRLESPLHF
TRBJ2-7,TRBV5-4,CASSPRQGVSYEQYF